This T cell receptor beta chain was sequenced in a study of cytomegalovirus exposure and HLA in healthy donors. Findings of the study overall: Later analysis revealed greater clonal expansion in HLA-associated TCR beta chains than in equally common others. Several top significant clusters appeared, in a later analysis, to be linked to common viral pathogens.

This clone was observed a few times. The antigen is unknown. The PCR made use of 60 Vbeta and 13 Jbeta primers. Data came from immunoSEQ multiplex PCR; TCRdb stores just in-frame clones and leaves some out. Counted here are 95,000 to 130,000 clones, around 60% occurring once; the ten biggest clones make up over 8.5%. Deletions cut 4 bases from V and 5 bases from J, with 9 bases between. CDR1 and CDR2 from the germline V gene are MNHNS and SASEGT. This CDR3 region has 13 residues. This chain connects TRBV6-1 to TRBJ2-1; a weak D match, TRBD2 (6 bases). The sequenced material came from PBMCs. This TCR came from a woman between 40 and 55 years old in good health and CMV-seropositive. CDR3 protein: CASSVAEDNEQFF. CDR3 DNA sequence: TGTGCCAGCAGTGTAGCGGAGGACAATGAGCAGTTCTTC.